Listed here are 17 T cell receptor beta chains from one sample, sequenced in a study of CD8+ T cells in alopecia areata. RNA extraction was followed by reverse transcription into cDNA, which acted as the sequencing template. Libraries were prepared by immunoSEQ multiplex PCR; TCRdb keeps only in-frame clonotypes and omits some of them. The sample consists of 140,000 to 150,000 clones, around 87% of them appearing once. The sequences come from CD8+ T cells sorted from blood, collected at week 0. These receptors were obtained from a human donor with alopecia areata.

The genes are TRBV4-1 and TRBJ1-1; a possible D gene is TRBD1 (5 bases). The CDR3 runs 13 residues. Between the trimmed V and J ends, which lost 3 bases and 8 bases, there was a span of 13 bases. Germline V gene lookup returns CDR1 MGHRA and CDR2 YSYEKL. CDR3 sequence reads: CASSQSQGREAFF. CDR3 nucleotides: TGCGCCAGCAGCCAGTCCCAGGGTCGAGAAGCTTTCTTT.

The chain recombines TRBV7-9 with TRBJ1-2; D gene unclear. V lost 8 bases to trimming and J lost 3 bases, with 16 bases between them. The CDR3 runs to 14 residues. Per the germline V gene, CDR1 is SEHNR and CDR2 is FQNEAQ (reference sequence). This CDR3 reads CASGVERFDYGYTF. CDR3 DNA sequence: TGTGCCAGCGGAGTAGAGCGCTTTGACTATGGCTACACCTTC.

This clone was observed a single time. The CDR3 nucleotides are TGTGCCACCTCGAGTTGGAGCTACGAGCAGTACTTC. As protein: CATSSWSYEQYF. The gene calls are TRBV25-1 and TRBJ2-7; D gene unclear. This CDR3 region has 12 residues. V was pared by 10 bases and J by 3 bases, with 13 bases between. CDR1 MGHDK and CDR2 SYGVNS come from the germline V gene.

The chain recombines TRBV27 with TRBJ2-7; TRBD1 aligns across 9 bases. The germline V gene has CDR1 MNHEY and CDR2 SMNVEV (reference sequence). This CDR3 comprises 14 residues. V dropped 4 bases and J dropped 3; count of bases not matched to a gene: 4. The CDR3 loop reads CASSSGTGNYEQYF. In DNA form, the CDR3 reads TGTGCCAGCAGTTCCGGGACAGGGAACTACGAGCAGTACTTC.

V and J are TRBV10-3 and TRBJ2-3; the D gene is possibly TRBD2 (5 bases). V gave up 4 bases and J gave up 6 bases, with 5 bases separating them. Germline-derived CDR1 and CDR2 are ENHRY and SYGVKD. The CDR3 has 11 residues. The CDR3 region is CAISGGDTQYF. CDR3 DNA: TGTGCCATCAGTGGCGGGGATACGCAGTATTTT.

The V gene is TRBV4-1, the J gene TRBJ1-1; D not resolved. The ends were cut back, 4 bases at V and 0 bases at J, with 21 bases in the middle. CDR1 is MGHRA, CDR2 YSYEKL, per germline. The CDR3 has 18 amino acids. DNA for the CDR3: TGCGCCAGCAGCCCCTCCGGTGGAACGGGAACAATGAACACTGAAGCTTTCTTT. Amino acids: CASSPSGGTGTMNTEAFF.

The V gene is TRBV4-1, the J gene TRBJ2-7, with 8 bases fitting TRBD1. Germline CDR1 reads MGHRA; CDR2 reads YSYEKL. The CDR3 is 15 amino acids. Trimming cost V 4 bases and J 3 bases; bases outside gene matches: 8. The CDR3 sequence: CASSPGTGLGYEQYF. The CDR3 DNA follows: TGCGCCAGCAGCCCTGGGACAGGCCTAGGCTACGAGCAGTACTTC.

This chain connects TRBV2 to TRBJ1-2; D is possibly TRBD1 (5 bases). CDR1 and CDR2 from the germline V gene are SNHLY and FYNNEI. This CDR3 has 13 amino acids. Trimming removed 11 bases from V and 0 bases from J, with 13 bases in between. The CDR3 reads CAGQSKSNYGYTF. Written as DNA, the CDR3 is TGTGCCGGACAATCGAAATCTAACTATGGCTACACCTTC.

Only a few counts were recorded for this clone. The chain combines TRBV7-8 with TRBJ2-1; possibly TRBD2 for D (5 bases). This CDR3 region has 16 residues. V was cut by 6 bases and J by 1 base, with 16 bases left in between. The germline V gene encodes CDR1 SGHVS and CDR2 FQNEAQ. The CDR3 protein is CASSSVPLESYNEQFF. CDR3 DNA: TGTGCCAGCAGTTCCGTCCCACTAGAGTCCTACAATGAGCAGTTCTTC.

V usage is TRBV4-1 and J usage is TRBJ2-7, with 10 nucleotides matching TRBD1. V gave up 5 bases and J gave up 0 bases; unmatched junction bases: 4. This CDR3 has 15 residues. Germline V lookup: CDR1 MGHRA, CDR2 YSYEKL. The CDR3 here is CASSAGDRGSYEQYF. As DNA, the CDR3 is TGCGCCAGCAGCGCGGGGGACAGGGGCTCCTACGAGCAGTACTTC.

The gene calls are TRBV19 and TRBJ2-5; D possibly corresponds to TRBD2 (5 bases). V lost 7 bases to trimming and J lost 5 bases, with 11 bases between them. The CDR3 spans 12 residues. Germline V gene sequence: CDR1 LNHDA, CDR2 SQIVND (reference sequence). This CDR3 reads CASNEGIETQYF. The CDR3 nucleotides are TGTGCCAGTAATGAGGGTATCGAGACCCAGTACTTC.

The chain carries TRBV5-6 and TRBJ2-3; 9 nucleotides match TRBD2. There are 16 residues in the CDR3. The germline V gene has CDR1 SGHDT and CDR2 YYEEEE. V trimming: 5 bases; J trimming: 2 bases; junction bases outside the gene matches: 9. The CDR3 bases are TGTGCCAGCAGACTGATCACTAGCGGGTACACAGATACGCAGTATTTT. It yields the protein CASRLITSGYTDTQYF.

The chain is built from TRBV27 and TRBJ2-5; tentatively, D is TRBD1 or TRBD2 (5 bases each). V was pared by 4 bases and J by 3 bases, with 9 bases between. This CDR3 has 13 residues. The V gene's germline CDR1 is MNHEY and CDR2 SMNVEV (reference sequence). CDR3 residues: CASSWGLKETQYF. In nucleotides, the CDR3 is TGTGCCAGCAGTTGGGGGTTGAAAGAGACCCAGTACTTC.

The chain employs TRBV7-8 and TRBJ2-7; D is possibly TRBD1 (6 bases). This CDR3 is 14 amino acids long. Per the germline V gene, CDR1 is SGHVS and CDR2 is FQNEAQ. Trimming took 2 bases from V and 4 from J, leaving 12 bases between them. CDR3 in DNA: TGTGCCAGCAGCTTACAGGGGCAAAATTACGAGCAGTACTTC. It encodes CASSLQGQNYEQYF.

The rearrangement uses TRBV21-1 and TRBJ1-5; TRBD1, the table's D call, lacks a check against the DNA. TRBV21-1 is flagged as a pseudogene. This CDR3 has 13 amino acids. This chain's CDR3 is CASSLQENQPQHF. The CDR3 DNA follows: TGTGCCAGCAGCCTACAGGAGAATCAGCCCCAGCATTTT.

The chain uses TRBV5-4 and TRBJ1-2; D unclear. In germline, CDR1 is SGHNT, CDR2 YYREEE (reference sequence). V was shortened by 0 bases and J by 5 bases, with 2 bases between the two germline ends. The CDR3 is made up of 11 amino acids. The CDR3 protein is CASSLAYGYTF. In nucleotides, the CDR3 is TGTGCCAGCAGCTTGGCGTATGGCTACACCTTC.

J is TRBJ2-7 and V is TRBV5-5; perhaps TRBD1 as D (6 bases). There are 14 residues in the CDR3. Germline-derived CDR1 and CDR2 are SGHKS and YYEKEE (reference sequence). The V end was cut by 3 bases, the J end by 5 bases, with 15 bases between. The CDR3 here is CASSYTGNLDEQYF. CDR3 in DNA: TGTGCCAGCAGCTATACAGGGAATTTAGACGAGCAGTACTTC.